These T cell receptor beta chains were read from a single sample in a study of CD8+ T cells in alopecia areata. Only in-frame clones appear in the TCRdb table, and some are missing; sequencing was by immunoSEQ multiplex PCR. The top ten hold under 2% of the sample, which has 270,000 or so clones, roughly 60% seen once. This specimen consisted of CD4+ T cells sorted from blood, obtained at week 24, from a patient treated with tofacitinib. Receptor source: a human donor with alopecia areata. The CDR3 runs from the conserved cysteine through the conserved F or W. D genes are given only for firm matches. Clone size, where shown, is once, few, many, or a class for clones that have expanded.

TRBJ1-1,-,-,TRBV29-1,CSGGLGLNTEAFF,TGCAGCGGTGGGTTGGGTTTGAACACTGAAGCTTTCTTT
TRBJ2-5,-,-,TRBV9,CASSVGTQETQYF,TGTGCCAGCAGCGTTGGAACCCAAGAGACCCAGTACTTC
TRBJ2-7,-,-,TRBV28,CASSILGYEQYF,-
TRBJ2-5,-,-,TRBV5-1,CASSAEPGLGETQYF,TGCGCCAGCAGCGCGGAACCAGGCCTGGGGGAGACCCAGTACTTC
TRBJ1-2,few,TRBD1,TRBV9,CASSNQGASSQDGYTF,TGTGCCAGCAGCAACCAGGGGGCATCCTCCCAGGATGGCTACACCTTC
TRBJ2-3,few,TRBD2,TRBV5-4,CASSSSGGSTDTQYF,TGTGCCAGCAGCTCTAGCGGGGGGAGCACAGATACGCAGTATTTT
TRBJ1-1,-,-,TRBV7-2,CASSLSLRGPLRNTEAFF,TGTGCCAGCAGCTTATCCCTTCGGGGGCCTCTAAGAAACACTGAAGCTTTCTTT
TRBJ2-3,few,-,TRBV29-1,CSVSDRPTSDTQYF,TGCAGCGTGTCGGACAGACCCACTTCGGATACGCAGTATTTT
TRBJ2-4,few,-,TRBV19,CASSLRGRNIQYF,TGTGCCAGTAGTCTCCGGGGCCGAAACATTCAGTACTTC
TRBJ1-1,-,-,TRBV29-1,CSVMTVPNTEAFF,TGCAGCGTTATGACGGTCCCGAACACTGAAGCTTTCTTT
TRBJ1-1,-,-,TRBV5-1,CASSTRSGRHTEAFF,TGCGCCAGCAGTACGAGATCAGGGCGGCATACTGAAGCTTTCTTT
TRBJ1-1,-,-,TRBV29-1,CSVEVLHTEAFF,TGCAGCGTTGAAGTGTTACACACTGAAGCTTTCTTT
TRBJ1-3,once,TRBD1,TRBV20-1,CSALQGDTIYF,TGCAGTGCGCTTCAGGGGGACACCATATATTTT
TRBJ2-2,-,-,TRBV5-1,CASSWTGRDTGELFF,TGCGCCAGCAGCTGGACAGGGAGGGACACCGGGGAGCTGTTTTTT
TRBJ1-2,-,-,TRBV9,CASSVGDTNYGYTF,TGTGCCAGCAGCGTTGGGGACACGAACTATGGCTACACCTTC
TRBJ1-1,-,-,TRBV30,CAWSLVNTEAFF,TGTGCCTGGAGTCTAGTGAACACTGAAGCTTTCTTT
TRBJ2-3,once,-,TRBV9,CASSVVWGDIKNTDTQYF,TGTGCCAGCAGCGTAGTTTGGGGGGACATAAAGAACACAGATACGCAGTATTTT
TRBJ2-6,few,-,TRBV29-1,CSVDSSGANVLTF,TGCAGCGTTGACTCCTCTGGGGCCAACGTCCTGACTTTC
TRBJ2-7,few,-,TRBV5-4,CASSPWGTSDEQYF,TGTGCCAGCAGCCCCTGGGGGACATCTGACGAGCAGTACTTC
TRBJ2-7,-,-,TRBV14,CASSHGLGGYEQYF,TGTGCCAGCAGCCACGGTTTAGGGGGGTACGAGCAGTACTTC
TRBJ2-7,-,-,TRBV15,CATSREGYEQYF,TGTGCCACCAGCAGAGAAGGGTACGAGCAGTACTTC
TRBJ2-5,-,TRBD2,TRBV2,CASRRTSGGETQYF,TGTGCCAGCAGGAGGACTAGCGGGGGTGAGACCCAGTACTTC
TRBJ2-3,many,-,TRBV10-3,CAIRAGTLDTQYF,TGTGCCATCAGGGCCGGGACGTTGGATACGCAGTATTTT
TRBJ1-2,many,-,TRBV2,CASSDGYTF,TGTGCCAGCAGTGATGGCTACACCTTC
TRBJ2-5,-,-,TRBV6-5,CASSRGTGWETQYF,TGTGCCAGCAGTCGGGGGACGGGATGGGAGACCCAGTACTTC
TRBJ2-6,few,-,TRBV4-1,CATGVGAGAWANVLTF,TGCGCCACCGGGGTAGGGGCGGGGGCCTGGGCCAACGTCCTGACTTTC
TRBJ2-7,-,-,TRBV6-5,CASSRGNHEQYF,TGTGCCAGCAGCAGGGGTAACCACGAGCAGTACTTC
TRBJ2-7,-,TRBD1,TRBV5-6,CASSLVPGGSYEQYF,TGTGCCAGCAGCTTGGTCCCAGGGGGCTCCTACGAGCAGTACTTC
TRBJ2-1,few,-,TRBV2,CASSVQAGAGDEQFF,TGTGCCAGCAGTGTACAGGCCGGCGCCGGGGATGAGCAGTTCTTC
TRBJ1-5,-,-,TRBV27,CASSFLGNQPQHF,TGTGCCAGCAGTTTTTTGGGGAATCAGCCCCAGCATTTT
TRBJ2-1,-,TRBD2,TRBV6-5,CASSPRLAGDHEQFF,TGTGCCAGCAGTCCCCGACTAGCGGGGGATCATGAGCAGTTCTTC
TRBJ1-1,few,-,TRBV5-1,CASGRHMNTEAFF,TGCGCCAGCGGAAGGCACATGAACACTGAAGCTTTCTTT
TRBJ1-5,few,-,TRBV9,CASSPTGWGNQPQHF,TGTGCCAGCAGCCCCACAGGGTGGGGCAATCAGCCCCAGCATTTT
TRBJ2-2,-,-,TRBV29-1,CSAGPMAGELFF,TGCAGCGCTGGGCCGATGGCCGGGGAGCTGTTTTTT
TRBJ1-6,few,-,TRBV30,CASGFGDSPLHF,TGTGCCTCGGGCTTTGGGGATTCACCCCTCCACTTT
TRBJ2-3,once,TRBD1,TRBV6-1,CASRTGGADTQYF,TGTGCCAGCAGGACAGGGGGTGCAGATACGCAGTATTTT
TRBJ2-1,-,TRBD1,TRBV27,CASSLWDRGGEQFF,TGTGCCAGCAGTCTCTGGGACAGGGGCGGTGAGCAGTTCTTC
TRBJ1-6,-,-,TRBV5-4,CASSLGGIGSPLHF,TGTGCCAGCAGCTTGGGGGGCATTGGTTCACCCCTCCACTTT
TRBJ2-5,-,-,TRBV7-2,CASSLVWGPQETQYF,TGTGCCAGCAGCTTAGTGTGGGGCCCTCAAGAGACCCAGTACTTC
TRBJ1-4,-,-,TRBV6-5,CASRISATNEKLFF,TGTGCCAGCAGGATCTCGGCAACTAATGAAAAACTGTTTTTT